The 32 T cell receptor beta chains given below trace back to one sample, sequenced in a study of T cell responses to AZD1222 COVID-19 vaccine. TCRdb keeps only in-frame clones here, not all; method: immunoSEQ multiplex PCR. Seen here are around 100,000 clones, about 90% observed once, and the top ten hold 2.5%. The sequences come from peripheral blood, collected 28 days after the second AZD1222 dose. These receptors originate from an adult who received the AZD1222 COVID-19 vaccine.

The chain is built from TRBV20-1 and TRBJ2-7; D may be TRBD2 (5 bases). With 6 bases removed from V and 7 bases from J, the gap between germline ends came to 13 bases. CDR1 is DFQATT, CDR2 SNEGSKA, per germline (reference sequence). The CDR3 is made up of 11 amino acids. Here the CDR3 DNA reads TGCAGTGCCAGCGGTGAGTTGGAGCAGTACTTC. It specifies CSASGELEQYF.

V usage is TRBV28 and J usage is TRBJ1-2; TRBD1 aligns across 7 bases. CDR1 and CDR2 from the germline V gene are MDHEN and SYDVKM. There are 14 residues in the CDR3. The J segment lost 4 bases and the V segment lost 4 bases, leaving 6 bases of the junction unmatched. For the CDR3, the DNA is TGTGCCAGCAGTTCACAGGGGTTGGCCTATGGCTACACCTTC. It yields the protein CASSSQGLAYGYTF.

The genes are TRBV7-8 and TRBJ2-1, with 7 bases matching TRBD2. The V segment lost 4 bases and the J segment 4 bases; nucleotides outside the gene matches: 13. The germline CDR1 and CDR2 sequences are SGHVS and FQNEAQ. There are 17 residues in the CDR3. The CDR3 sequence is CASSSGTKQNPYNEQFF. The CDR3 DNA sequence: TGTGCCAGCAGCTCAGGGACTAAACAGAACCCTTACAATGAGCAGTTCTTC.

The count of this clone is one. The CDR3: CASSFTAIYTEAFF. The CDR3, as DNA: TGTGCCAGCAGTTTTACAGCTATATACACTGAAGCTTTCTTT. The chain couples TRBV27 to TRBJ1-1; no firm D call. Germline CDR1 MNHEY, CDR2 SMNVEV (reference sequence). V was clipped by 3 bases and J by 3 bases, with 11 bases between them. This CDR3 is 14 amino acids long.

V and J are TRBV5-1 and TRBJ2-3, with TRBD2 identical over 12 bases. This CDR3 contains 17 residues. Per germline, CDR1 SGHRS and CDR2 YFSETQ. V was pared by 2 bases and J by 3 bases, with 7 bases of the junction left unmatched. The CDR3 loop reads CASSFLTSGRFTDTQYF. The CDR3 nucleotides read TGCGCCAGCAGCTTCCTGACTAGCGGGAGATTTACAGATACGCAGTATTTT.

This clone is a singleton in its sample. The J gene is TRBJ1-1, the V gene TRBV28; the D is unclear. The V gene's germline CDR1 is MDHEN and CDR2 SYDVKM. This CDR3 comprises 13 residues. Trimming cost V 8 bases and J 2 bases, with 12 bases left between them. The CDR3 sequence: CASLFRINTEAFF. In DNA form, the CDR3 reads TGTGCCAGCCTGTTCAGAATAAACACTGAAGCTTTCTTT.

The CDR3: CASSVVAGNTIYF. For the CDR3, the DNA is TGTGCCAGCAGCGTGGTGGCTGGAAACACCATATATTTT. This chain joins TRBV9 and TRBJ1-3; unclear D gene. V was shortened by 2 bases and J by 2 bases, with 5 bases between the two germline ends. Germline assignment: CDR1 SGDLS and CDR2 YYNGEE. This CDR3 contains 13 residues.

The genes are TRBV12-5 and TRBJ2-1; 8 nucleotides line up with TRBD2. Trimming cost V 0 bases and J 7 bases; bases outside gene matches: 8. The CDR3 is 16 amino acids. The germline gives CDR1 LGHNT, CDR2 FRNRAP. CDR3 DNA: TGTGCTAGTGGTTTGGTATGGACGGGAGGGGGAAATGAGCAGTTCTTC. Encoded protein: CASGLVWTGGGNEQFF. The whole variable domain, filled in from reference TRBV12-5 and TRBJ2-1, reads DARVTQTPRHKVTEMGQEVTMRCQPILGHNTVFWYRQTMMQGLELLAYFRNRAPLDDSGMPKDRFSAEMPDATLATLKIQPSEPRDSAVYFCASGLVWTGGGNEQFFGPGTRLTVL.

This sequence joins TRBV5-1 and TRBJ1-2; D possibly corresponds to TRBD1 (5 bases). In germline, CDR1 is SGHRS, CDR2 YFSETQ. The CDR3 runs 15 residues. Trimming shortened V by 0 bases and J by 4 bases, and 13 bases separated the two germline ends. CDR3 protein: CASSLAGGTPYGYTF. CDR3 DNA sequence: TGCGCCAGCAGCTTGGCCGGGGGGACTCCCTATGGCTACACCTTC.

V and J are TRBV5-5 and TRBJ1-2; 9 bases match TRBD1. V shed 4 bases and J 7 bases; nucleotides not matched to a gene: 8. Looked up from germline, CDR1 is SGHKS and CDR2 is YYEKEE (reference sequence). This CDR3 contains 14 residues. For the CDR3, the DNA is TGTGCCAGCAGCGTCGGGACAGGGTTTGGTGGCTACACCTTC. Protein sequence: CASSVGTGFGGYTF.

CDR3 sequence: CASSLLPGHLNTEAFF. In DNA form, the CDR3 reads TGTGCCAGCAGCTTACTTCCGGGACACTTAAACACTGAAGCTTTCTTT. The V and J genes are TRBV11-1 and TRBJ1-1, with D possibly matching TRBD1 (6 bases). The CDR3 runs 16 residues. V lost 2 bases to trimming and J lost 2 bases, with 15 bases between them. Germline V gives CDR1 SGHAT, CDR2 FQDESV (reference sequence).

J is TRBJ2-2 and V is TRBV20-1; unclear D gene. V gave up 3 bases and J gave up 0 bases, with 5 bases separating them. From germline, CDR1 is DFQATT and CDR2 SNEGSKA (reference sequence). The length of the CDR3 is 13 residues. CDR3 protein: CSASSANTGELFF. The CDR3 nucleotides are TGCAGTGCTAGTTCTGCGAACACCGGGGAGCTGTTTTTT.

This sequence joins TRBV5-1 and TRBJ1-1; D might be TRBD1 (6 bases). Germline CDR1 and CDR2: SGHRS and YFSETQ. Trimming removed 2 bases at V and 8 bases at J, with 7 bases between. The length of the CDR3 is 11 residues. The CDR3 DNA follows: TGCGCCAGCAGCTTTGGACAGGAAGCTTTCTTT. It translates to CASSFGQEAFF.

The V gene is TRBV30, the J gene TRBJ1-1; the D is unclear. V gave up 8 bases and J gave up 6 bases, with 19 bases separating them. The CDR3 totals 13 residues. The germline V gene has CDR1 GTSNPN and CDR2 SVGIG (reference sequence). The CDR3 is CARRERLDAEAFF. CDR3 coding DNA: TGTGCCCGCCGGGAGCGCCTAGACGCTGAAGCTTTCTTT.

The chain links TRBV7-6 to TRBJ1-1; D is perhaps TRBD1 (6 bases). The ends were cut back, 1 base at V and 0 bases at J, with 15 bases in the middle. The CDR3 length is 17 residues. Looked up from germline, CDR1 is SGHVS and CDR2 is FNYEAQ. CDR3 DNA sequence: TGTGCCAGCAGCTTAGAGGGAACAGGGTACTTGAACACTGAAGCTTTCTTT. The encoded protein is CASSLEGTGYLNTEAFF.

The gene calls are TRBV27 and TRBJ1-1, with D uncertain. V was cut by 2 bases and J by 0 bases, with 13 bases left in between. The CDR3 has 16 amino acids. Germline CDR1 reads MNHEY; CDR2 reads SMNVEV (reference sequence). The CDR3 sequence is CASSLVSGSMNTEAFF. The CDR3, as DNA: TGTGCCAGCAGTTTAGTCTCAGGCTCCATGAACACTGAAGCTTTCTTT.

This clone occurred once. The chain combines TRBV27 with TRBJ2-1; 9 bases fit TRBD1. In germline, CDR1 is MNHEY, CDR2 SMNVEV (reference sequence). This CDR3 is 14 amino acids long. V lost 8 bases, J lost 5 bases, and 7 bases stayed unmatched. The CDR3 sequence is CASSGTGYHNEQFF. CDR3 coding DNA: TGTGCCAGCTCCGGGACAGGGTATCACAATGAGCAGTTCTTC.

This clone was seen only once. The chain joins TRBV7-3 to TRBJ1-1, with no clear D. The germline V gene has CDR1 SGHTA and CDR2 FQGTGA. The CDR3 runs 13 residues. Trimming removed 2 bases from V and 1 base from J, with 5 bases in between. CDR3 in amino acids: CASSLQRNTEAFF. CDR3 coding DNA: TGTGCCAGCAGCTTACAGAGGAACACTGAAGCTTTCTTT.

V and J are TRBV25-1 and TRBJ2-1, with D possibly being TRBD2 (6 bases). The germline V gene encodes CDR1 MGHDK and CDR2 SYGVNS. The CDR3 runs 15 residues. Trimming shortened V by 7 bases and J by 6 bases, and 19 bases separated the two germline ends. The DNA of the CDR3 is TGTGCCAGCACCCCCGGGACTCTACTATTCAATGAGCAGTTCTTC. Translating gives CASTPGTLLFNEQFF.

As for this clone: The junction does not match germline at one end; this may be a read error. CDR3: CATSRDPAKNIQYF. The CDR3 DNA reads as TGTGCCACCAGTAGGGACCCGGCCAAAAACATTCAGTACTTC. The gene calls are TRBV28 and TRBJ2-4, with D possibly called TRBD1 or TRBD2 (5 bases each). Germline V CDR1 and CDR2: MDHEN, SYDVKM. The CDR3 is made up of 14 amino acids.

V is TRBV30 and J is TRBJ1-1, with D hard to call. This CDR3 comprises 15 residues. Germline CDR1 and CDR2: GTSNPN and SVGIG (reference sequence). V was pared by 0 bases and J by 6 bases, with 17 bases between. The CDR3 DNA reads as TGTGCCTGGAGTGTATGGTCGAACCCTGGGTCTGAAGCTTTCTTT. Amino acid sequence: CAWSVWSNPGSEAFF.

This chain joins TRBV27 and TRBJ1-6, with D unclear. Deletions cut 4 bases from V and 4 bases from J, with 17 bases between. Germline values: CDR1 MNHEY, CDR2 SMNVEV (reference sequence). This CDR3 is 17 amino acids long. The CDR3: CASSSLTEPPYNSPLHF. In nucleotides, the CDR3 is TGTGCCAGCAGTTCACTTACCGAGCCCCCATATAATTCACCCCTCCACTTT.

The chain is built from TRBV5-4 and TRBJ2-5, with TRBD2 identical over 14 bases. The CDR3 covers 17 residues. The V gene's germline CDR1 is SGHNT and CDR2 YYREEE (reference sequence). V trimming: 2 bases; J trimming: 0 bases; junction bases outside the gene matches: 3. CDR3 protein: CASSFGLAGGYQETQYF. CDR3 in DNA: TGTGCCAGCAGCTTTGGACTAGCGGGAGGTTACCAAGAGACCCAGTACTTC.

The CDR3 reads CASSESGISGNTIYF. The CDR3, as DNA: TGTGCCAGCAGTGAAAGCGGAATCTCTGGAAACACCATATATTTT. This chain connects TRBV2 to TRBJ1-3, with unresolved D. The CDR3 runs to 15 residues. V was cut by 2 bases and J by 0 bases, with 8 bases left in between. Germline values: CDR1 SNHLY, CDR2 FYNNEI.

A note on this clone: Distinct nucleotide sequences in the sample also encode this CDR3. The chain couples TRBV6-2 or TRBV6-3 to TRBJ2-5; D unclear. Germline assignment: CDR1 MNHEY and CDR2 SVGEGT. V was cut by 0 bases and J by 5 bases, with 7 bases left in between. The CDR3 is 13 residues long. CDR3 nucleotide sequence: TGTGCCAGCAGTTACTCGAGAGTCGAGACCCAGTACTTC. As protein: CASSYSRVETQYF.

The chain links TRBV5-6 to TRBJ1-1; D remains unclear. The CDR3 is 15 residues long. V was clipped by 0 bases and J by 0 bases, with 9 bases between them. Germline V gives CDR1 SGHDT, CDR2 YYEEEE. The CDR3 nucleotides read TGTGCCAGCAGCTTGGAATGGGATCTGAACACTGAAGCTTTCTTT. Translation gives CASSLEWDLNTEAFF.

The chain has TRBV29-1 and TRBJ2-7, with 9 nucleotides matching TRBD1. Germline CDR1 reads SQVTM; CDR2 reads ANQGSEA. CDR3 length: 12 amino acids. The V gene end was trimmed by 7 bases and the J gene end by 5 bases; junction bases not matched to a gene: 6. CDR3 sequence: CSAGQGKNEQYF. In nucleotides, the CDR3 is TGCAGCGCGGGACAGGGAAAAAACGAGCAGTACTTC.

The genes are TRBV11-3 and TRBJ1-1; D ambiguous. V was cut by 1 base and J by 1 base, with 7 bases left in between. The CDR3 contains 14 residues. CDR1 SGHNT and CDR2 YENEEA come from the germline V gene. The CDR3 coding sequence is TGTGCCAGCAGCTTAGGTCGGGGGAACACTGAAGCTTTCTTT. This translates into CASSLGRGNTEAFF.

V is TRBV2 and J is TRBJ1-4, with D perhaps TRBD1 (5 bases). Trimming pared 5 bases from V and 5 bases from J, leaving 12 bases between. The germline gives CDR1 SNHLY, CDR2 FYNNEI. This CDR3 spans 14 amino acids. CDR3 DNA: TGTGCCAGCAGTTGGGGACCGACGAATGAAAAACTGTTTTTT. It specifies CASSWGPTNEKLFF. Together with reference TRBV2 and TRBJ1-4, the CDR3 gives the full variable domain: EPEVTQTPSHQVTQMGQEVILRCVPISNHLYFYWYRQILGQKVEFLVSFYNNEISEKSEIFDDQFSVERPDGSNFTLKIRSTKLEDSAMYFCASSWGPTNEKLFFGSGTQLSVL.

The chain has TRBV2 and TRBJ1-1, with D tentatively TRBD1 (5 bases). V was trimmed by 2 bases and J by 4 bases, leaving 8 bases between them. The CDR3 extends over 13 amino acids. Per germline, CDR1 SNHLY and CDR2 FYNNEI. The CDR3 bases are TGTGCCAGCAGTGAATGGGGGAGCACTGAAGCTTTCTTT. This translates into CASSEWGSTEAFF. The full variable domain, rest sourced from reference TRBV2 and TRBJ1-1, is EPEVTQTPSHQVTQMGQEVILRCVPISNHLYFYWYRQILGQKVEFLVSFYNNEISEKSEIFDDQFSVERPDGSNFTLKIRSTKLEDSAMYFCASSEWGSTEAFFGQGTRLTVV.

CDR3 sequence reads: CATSRDDGANEKLFF. The CDR3 DNA reads TGTGCCACCAGCAGAGACGACGGGGCTAATGAAAAACTGTTTTTT. V usage is TRBV15 and J usage is TRBJ1-4, with unresolved D. The CDR3 is made up of 15 amino acids. Germline loops: CDR1 LNHNV, CDR2 YYDKDF (reference sequence). V was cut by 0 bases and J by 3 bases, with 8 bases left in between.

This clone was seen more than once but under ten times. The chain links TRBV24-1 to TRBJ2-5; TRBD1 matches 8 bases. J lost 4 bases, V lost 11 bases, and 5 bases had no gene match. In germline, CDR1 is KGHDR, CDR2 SFDVKD. CDR3 length equals 12 residues. In nucleotides, the CDR3 is TGTGCCATTTCGACAGGGGCAGAGACCCAGTACTTC. Translated, it gives CAISTGAETQYF.